This T cell receptor beta chain was identified in a study of sequential checkpoint blockade in melanoma. Study as a whole: After both sequences, patients received maintenance nivolumab.

In germline, CDR1 is ENHRY, CDR2 SYGVKD. The CDR3 consists of 12 residues. Method: immunoSEQ multiplex PCR; TCRdb's copy keeps in-frame clones and lacks some. The sample consists of under 20,000 clones, more than 55% of them appearing once. The treatment here: randomized to nivolumab then ipilimumab (arm A) or the reverse (arm B). None of the patients previously received DNA-damaging chemotherapy. Live CD3+CD8+ CD19− CD56− cells were sorted from PBMCs. The rearrangement joins TRBV10-3 to TRBJ2-5; no definite D call. The J call is uncertain, as TRBJ2-7 better fits the DNA end. The source material was CD8+ T cells sorted from blood (inferred from file names), sampled from a patient given nivolumab and ipilimumab in sequence. This receptor was identified in a human donor with melanoma. The chain's CDR3 is CAISESSSEQYF. CDR3 bases: TGTGCCATCAGTGAGTCAAGTTCCGAGCAGTACTTC.